Here is one TCR beta chain with its context. V dropped 8 bases and J dropped 0; count of bases not matched to a gene: 2. The CDR3 is 13 amino acids. The germline V gene has CDR1 MNHEY and CDR2 SVGAGI. In the study's own analysis: By means of reference gene primer amplification, nucleated cell counts were estimated. The assay was immunoSEQ multiplex PCR, and TCRdb's table has in-frame clones only and misses some. V, J and clone size were drawn from that table, and D and trimming were deduced from the DNA. The top ten clones hold roughly 2% of a sample with 150,000 to 200,000 clones, more than 80% of them seen once. Patients of the Seattle cohort, enrolled during active infection, were followed longitudinally. The data are from a study of blood T cell repertoires in COVID-19. The overall study: PBMCs, B-cell-depleted T cells, or T cells provided the cDNA or gDNA that made up the material.

The sequenced sample consisted of peripheral blood. This sequence originates from a woman between 55 and 75 years old with COVID-19, enrolled during active disease. V usage is TRBV6-5 and J usage is TRBJ2-3, with 7 bases lining up with TRBD2. CDR3 DNA: TGTGCCAGCGACGGGGGGAGCACAGATACGCAGTATTTT. Translated: CASDGGSTDTQYF.